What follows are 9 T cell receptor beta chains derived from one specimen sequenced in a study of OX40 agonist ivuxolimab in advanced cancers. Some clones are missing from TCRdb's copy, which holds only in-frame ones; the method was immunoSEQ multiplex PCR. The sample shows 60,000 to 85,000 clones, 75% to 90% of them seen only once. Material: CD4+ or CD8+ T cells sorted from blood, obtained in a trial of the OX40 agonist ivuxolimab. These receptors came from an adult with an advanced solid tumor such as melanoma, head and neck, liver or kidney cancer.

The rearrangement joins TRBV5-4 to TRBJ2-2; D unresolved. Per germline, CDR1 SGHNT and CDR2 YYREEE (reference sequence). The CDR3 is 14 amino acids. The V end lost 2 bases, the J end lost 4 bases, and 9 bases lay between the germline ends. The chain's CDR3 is CASSFHKTTGELFF. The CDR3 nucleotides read TGTGCCAGCAGCTTCCACAAGACCACCGGGGAGCTGTTTTTT.

CDR3 nucleotide sequence: TGTGCCAGCAGTTCCTCCGGGGACTCCTACAATGAGCAGTTCTTC. Its translation: CASSSSGDSYNEQFF. V is TRBV28 and J is TRBJ2-1, with D tentatively TRBD2 (5 bases). The V gene's germline CDR1 is MDHEN and CDR2 SYDVKM. CDR3 size: 15 residues. V was shortened by 4 bases and J by 0 bases, with 10 bases between the two germline ends.

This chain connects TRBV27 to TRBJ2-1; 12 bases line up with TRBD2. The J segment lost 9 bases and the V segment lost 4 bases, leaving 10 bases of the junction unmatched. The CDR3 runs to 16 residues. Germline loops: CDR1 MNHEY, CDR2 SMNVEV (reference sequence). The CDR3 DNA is TGTGCCAGCAGTTCGCTAGCGGGAGGGCCGACATCTGAGCAGTTCTTC. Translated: CASSSLAGGPTSEQFF.

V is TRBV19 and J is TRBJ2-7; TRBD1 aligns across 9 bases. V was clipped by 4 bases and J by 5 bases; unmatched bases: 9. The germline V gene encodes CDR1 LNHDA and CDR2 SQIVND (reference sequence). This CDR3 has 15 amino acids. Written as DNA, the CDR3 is TGTGCCAGTAGTACGCTCGGGACAGGGACCAACGAGCAGTACTTC. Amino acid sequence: CASSTLGTGTNEQYF. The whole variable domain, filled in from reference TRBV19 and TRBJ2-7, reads DGGITQSPKYLFRKEGQNVTLSCEQNLNHDAMYWYRQDPGQGLRLIYYSQIVNDFQKGDIAEGYSVSREKKESFPLTVTSAQKNPTAFYLCASSTLGTGTNEQYFGPGTRLTVT.

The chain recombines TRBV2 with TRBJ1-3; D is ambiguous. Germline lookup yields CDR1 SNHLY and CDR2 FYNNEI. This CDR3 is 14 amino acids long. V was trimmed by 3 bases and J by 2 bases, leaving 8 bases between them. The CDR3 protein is CASSEGSTGNTIYF. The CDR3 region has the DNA TGTGCCAGCAGTGAGGGCTCCACTGGAAACACCATATATTTT.

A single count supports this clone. The DNA for the CDR3 is TGTGCCTGGAGTGGTGGTTCAGGGGGCGATCAGCCCCAGCATTTT. The encoded protein is CAWSGGSGGDQPQHF. This chain links TRBV30 with TRBJ1-5; TRBD1 matches 8 bases. The CDR3 runs to 15 residues. V lost 1 base to trimming and J lost 5 bases; unmatched junction nucleotides: 7. Per germline, CDR1 GTSNPN and CDR2 SVGIG (reference sequence).

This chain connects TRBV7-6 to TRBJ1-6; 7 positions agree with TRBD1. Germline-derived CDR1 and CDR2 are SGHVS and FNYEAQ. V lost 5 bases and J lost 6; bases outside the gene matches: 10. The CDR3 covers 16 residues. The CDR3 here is CASSRIRDSFNSPLHF. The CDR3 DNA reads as TGTGCCAGCAGCCGAATACGGGACAGTTTTAATTCACCCCTCCACTTT.

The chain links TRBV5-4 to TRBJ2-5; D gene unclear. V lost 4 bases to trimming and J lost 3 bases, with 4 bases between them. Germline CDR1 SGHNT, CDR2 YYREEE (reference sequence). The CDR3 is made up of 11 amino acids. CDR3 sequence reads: CASSAEETQYF. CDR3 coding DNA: TGTGCCAGCAGCGCCGAAGAGACCCAGTACTTC.

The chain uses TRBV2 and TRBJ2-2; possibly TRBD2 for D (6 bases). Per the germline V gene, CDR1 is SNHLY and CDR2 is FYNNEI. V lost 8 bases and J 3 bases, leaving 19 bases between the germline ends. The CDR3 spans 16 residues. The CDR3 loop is CASFPTSGSDTGELFF. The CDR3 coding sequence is TGTGCCAGCTTCCCTACTTCCGGGAGCGACACCGGGGAGCTGTTTTTT.